This record looks at one T cell receptor (beta chain) sequence and its context. Sequencing used immunoSEQ multiplex PCR; TCRdb keeps in-frame clones, though not all of them. Among more than 75,000 clones, about 96% were seen once, and the ten largest hold approximately 0.35%. From germline, CDR1 is SGHDN and CDR2 FVKESK. CDR3 length equals 16 residues. Trimming took 1 base from V and 7 from J; bases not matched to a gene: 10. This entry belongs to a study of technical replicates of blood from four donors. The V and J genes are TRBV14 and TRBJ1-2, with 9 bases matching TRBD1. This clonotype was obtained from a human donor in good health. Source material: T cells isolated from PBMCs. CDR3 residues: CASSQALGQGKFGYTF. The CDR3 DNA sequence: TGTGCCAGCAGCCAAGCACTTGGACAGGGGAAATTTGGCTACACCTTC.